This T cell receptor (beta chain) was sequenced during a study of blood T cells in healthy people across ages. Overall study findings and caveats: The donors' CMV status was not determined, possibly confounding changes in expanded clonotypes. The unsorted PBMCs prevented any conclusive comparison of naive versus antigen-experienced cells. Observed TCR beta diversity per million T cells went down as age went up. This fall followed a roughly linear course with age. The study found more naive CD4+ cells and higher diversity in long-lived than aged donors.

Comment on this clonotype: The antigen is unknown.

The germline gives CDR1 SGHRS, CDR2 YFSETQ. V trimming: 4 bases; J trimming: 4 bases; junction bases outside the gene matches: 6. There are 15 residues in the CDR3. Together with a sample-barcoded 5' primer, a J-beta primer mix was included in a second PCR lasting roughly 6 to 12 cycles. TCRdb processed the 5' RACE reads anew with MiXCR; each CDR3 protein has one entry. The table records around 800,000 distinct CDR3 sequences, about half of them present only once. The rearrangement joins TRBV5-1 to TRBJ2-3; 10 bases are a match to TRBD2. Sequencing was carried out using blood. The source of this sequence is a man older than 75 in good health. CDR3: CASSAQGTSADTQYF. The CDR3 region has the DNA TGCGCCAGCAGCGCGCAAGGGACTAGCGCAGATACGCAGTATTTT.